Each of the 19 T cell receptor beta chains below was sequenced from the same sample in a study of cytomegalovirus exposure and HLA in healthy donors. PCR involved 60 Vbeta and 13 Jbeta primers. Here immunoSEQ multiplex PCR was the method, and the copy in TCRdb shows in-frame clones only, minus some. The sample shows 150,000 to 200,000 clones, 70% to 80% of them seen only once. The sample was PBMCs. These receptors were obtained from a woman aged 25 to 39 in good health and CMV-seropositive.

The rearrangement joins TRBV5-4 to TRBJ1-2, with a tentative D call TRBD1 (5 bases). Trimming took off 1 base at V and 0 bases at J, with 7 bases between the two ends. The CDR3 runs to 14 residues. CDR1 and CDR2 (germline): SGHNT, YYREEE (reference sequence). The CDR3 nucleotides read TGTGCCAGCAGCTTGTTACAGGCTAACTATGGCTACACCTTC. Residues: CASSLLQANYGYTF. Supplemented by reference TRBV5-4 and TRBJ1-2, the full variable domain reads ETGVTQSPTHLIKTRGQQVTLRCSSQSGHNTVSWYQQALGQGPQFIFQYYREEENGRGNFPPRFSGLQFPNYSSELNVNALELDDSALYLCASSLLQANYGYTFGSGTRLTVV.

V is TRBV28 and J is TRBJ2-2; 7 bases fit TRBD1. Germline CDR1 and CDR2: MDHEN and SYDVKM. This CDR3 is 16 amino acids long. V shed 5 bases, J shed 4 bases, and the junction held 10 bases outside the gene matches. The CDR3 reads CASSPRTGSITGELFF. The CDR3 DNA follows: TGTGCCAGCAGTCCGCGGACAGGATCAATCACCGGGGAGCTGTTTTTT.

This clone was detected only once. The CDR3 loop reads CASSRQATNEKLFF. The CDR3 DNA follows: TGTGCCAGTAGTCGACAGGCAACTAATGAAAAACTGTTTTTT. The chain carries TRBV19 and TRBJ1-4; a weak D match, TRBD1 (6 bases). The CDR3 sequence is 14 residues long. Germline-derived CDR1 and CDR2 are LNHDA and SQIVND (reference sequence). V was clipped by 5 bases and J by 0 bases, with 7 bases between them.

This clone turned up a few times. V gene TRBV27 combines with J gene TRBJ1-1; 7 bases match TRBD1. Germline-derived CDR1 and CDR2 are MNHEY and SMNVEV (reference sequence). CDR3 length: 13 amino acids. After removal of 3 bases from V and 5 bases from J, the junction contained 3 bases not matched to a gene. CDR3 DNA: TGTGCCAGCAGTTTTACCAGGGGGACTGAAGCTTTCTTT. Translation: CASSFTRGTEAFF.

The chain links TRBV6-5 to TRBJ1-3; 7 nucleotides match TRBD1. The CDR3 has 15 amino acids. Germline V gives CDR1 MNHEY, CDR2 SVGAGI. V shed 4 bases and J 0 bases; nucleotides not matched to a gene: 3. In DNA, the CDR3 is TGTGCCAGCAGTTGGGGACAGAGCTCTGGAAACACCATATATTTT. Translated: CASSWGQSSGNTIYF.

The chain is built from TRBV11-2 and TRBJ2-2; 7 bases align to TRBD2. Germline-derived CDR1 and CDR2 are SGHAT and FQNNGV. The CDR3 runs 17 residues. The J segment lost 10 bases and the V segment lost 11 bases, leaving 25 bases of the junction unmatched. CDR3 in DNA: TGTGCCGTACCTGTAAGAGGCACGCGGGAGAGACATGAGGAGCTGTTTTTT. Protein sequence: CAVPVRGTRERHEELFF.

The CDR3 nucleotides are TGTGCCAGCAGCTTACGAGGACTCCCTATGAACACTGAAGCTTTCTTT. Residues: CASSLRGLPMNTEAFF. This chain uses TRBV5-6 with TRBJ1-1; D gene uncertain. The V end lost 2 bases, the J end lost 0 bases, and 14 bases lay between the germline ends. The CDR3 is 16 residues long. Germline assignment: CDR1 SGHDT and CDR2 YYEEEE.

This clone was recorded a few times. This chain uses TRBV25-1 with TRBJ1-2, with 7 bases matching TRBD1. CDR1 is MGHDK and CDR2 is SYGVNS in the germline V gene. Trimming at V came to 4 bases and at J to 8 bases, leaving 4 bases not matched to a gene. The CDR3 length is 12 residues. The CDR3 sequence: CASSAQGSGYTF. CDR3 coding DNA: TGTGCCAGCAGTGCACAGGGGAGCGGCTACACCTTC.

V usage is TRBV7-7 and J usage is TRBJ2-5; TRBD2 agrees at 8 bases. Germline trimming cut 4 bases from V and 0 bases from J; bases unmatched to any gene: 4. Germline-derived CDR1 and CDR2 are SSHAT and FNYEAQ (reference sequence). This CDR3 has 15 residues. CDR3 in amino acids: CASSSSRGDQETQYF. In nucleotides, the CDR3 is TGTGCCAGCAGCTCGTCGCGGGGGGACCAAGAGACCCAGTACTTC.

For the CDR3, the DNA is TGTGCCAGCAGTGAAACCTGGGGCCTACAGGCCTCATATGGCTACACCTTC. Translating it yields CASSETWGLQASYGYTF. The V call is TRBV6-1, the J call TRBJ1-2; the D gene is possibly TRBD1 (5 bases). The CDR3 runs 17 residues. Per germline, CDR1 MNHNS and CDR2 SASEGT. Between the trimmed V and J ends, which lost 2 bases and 5 bases, there was a span of 21 bases.

CDR3 sequence: CASSQEDVTGDPTDTQYF. The CDR3 bases are TGCGCCAGCAGCCAAGAGGATGTGACAGGGGATCCCACAGATACGCAGTATTTT. The V gene is TRBV4-3, the J gene TRBJ2-3, with TRBD1 identical over 8 bases. Germline lookup yields CDR1 LGHNA and CDR2 YSLEER. The CDR3 has 18 amino acids. Germline trimming cut 0 bases from V and 2 bases from J; bases unmatched to any gene: 10.

This sequence joins TRBV7-9 and TRBJ1-2; D unresolved. Between the trimmed V and J ends, which lost 1 base and 4 bases, there was a span of 13 bases. The CDR3 is made up of 15 amino acids. Germline loops: CDR1 SEHNR, CDR2 FQNEAQ (reference sequence). For the CDR3, the DNA is TGTGCCAGCAGCTTAGGCCGCCAGTCTTCCTATGGCTACACCTTC. This gives the protein CASSLGRQSSYGYTF.

The sample holds a few counts of this clone. The chain couples TRBV7-9 to TRBJ2-1; 8 positions match TRBD1. Looked up from germline, CDR1 is SEHNR and CDR2 is FQNEAQ (reference sequence). This CDR3 has 14 amino acids. Trimming cost V 7 bases and J 4 bases; bases outside gene matches: 6. The CDR3 sequence: CASNPGTGYNEQFF. The CDR3 nucleotides read TGTGCCAGCAACCCCGGGACAGGTTACAATGAGCAGTTCTTC.

The CDR3 sequence: CSVGDGGAKEKLFF. Here the CDR3 DNA reads TGCAGCGTCGGCGACGGGGGGGCAAAGGAAAAACTGTTTTTT. This chain links TRBV29-1 with TRBJ1-4, with TRBD1 as a possible D gene (6 bases). Germline V CDR1 and CDR2: SQVTM, ANQGSEA. Between the trimmed V and J ends, which lost 6 bases and 8 bases, there was a span of 19 bases. CDR3 length equals 14 residues.

This clone has a handful of counts. The chain links TRBV5-6 to TRBJ1-1; 10 bases match TRBD1. J lost 3 bases, V lost 3 bases, and 2 bases had no gene match. Germline lookup yields CDR1 SGHDT and CDR2 YYEEEE. The CDR3 extends over 14 amino acids. The CDR3 region has the DNA TGTGCCAGCAGCTCGGGACAGGGGTACACTGAAGCTTTCTTT. Its translation: CASSSGQGYTEAFF.

V and J are TRBV7-6 and TRBJ2-5; tentative D call: TRBD2 (6 bases). The germline CDR1 and CDR2 sequences are SGHVS and FNYEAQ. The CDR3 runs 16 residues. V was cut by 2 bases and J by 6 bases, with 19 bases left in between. Here the CDR3 reads CASSLLGRGNHKTQYF. The DNA for the CDR3 is TGTGCCAGCAGCTTATTGGGTCGGGGGAATCATAAGACCCAGTACTTC.

This clone was picked up a small number of times. The CDR3 sequence is CASSLFQGATGELFF. As DNA, the CDR3 is TGTGCCAGCAGTTTATTCCAGGGGGCCACCGGGGAGCTGTTTTTT. The chain joins TRBV27 to TRBJ2-2, with 8 bases lining up with TRBD1. The CDR3 length is 15 residues. Trimming took 1 base from V and 4 from J; bases not matched to a gene: 2. Germline V gene lookup returns CDR1 MNHEY and CDR2 SMNVEV (reference sequence).

The chain couples TRBV18 to TRBJ2-5, with unresolved D. Trimming stripped 3 bases from V and 2 bases from J, with 7 bases between. This CDR3 region has 13 residues. The germline CDR1 and CDR2 sequences are KGHSH and LQKENI. For the CDR3, the DNA is TGTGCCAGCTCACCCGCGGCGCAAGAGACCCAGTACTTC. Translation gives CASSPAAQETQYF.

V usage is TRBV30 and J usage is TRBJ2-5, with 8 bases identical to TRBD1. This CDR3 is built from 14 residues. The trim removed 2 bases at V and 4 bases at J, leaving 6 bases unmatched. In germline, CDR1 is GTSNPN, CDR2 SVGIG (reference sequence). CDR3 amino acids: CAWSSTGGGETQYF. Written as DNA, the CDR3 is TGTGCCTGGAGTTCCACAGGGGGTGGAGAGACCCAGTACTTC. The variable domain in full, completed from reference TRBV30 and TRBJ2-5, reads SQTIHQWPATLVQPVGSPLSLECTVEGTSNPNLYWYRQAAGRGLQLLFYSVGIGQISSEVPQNLSASRPQDRQFILSSKKLLLSDSGFYLCAWSSTGGGETQYFGPGTRLLVL.